Each of the 19 T cell receptor beta chains below was sequenced from the same sample in a study of identical twins. MiXCR, run by TCRdb on the 5' RACE reads, gives a single entry per CDR3 protein. The sample consists of around 1.7 million distinct CDR3 sequences, about 32% of them appearing once. Sequencing was done on a sample of cord blood. The origin of the receptors is a newborn girl in good health.

The chain has TRBV7-6 and TRBJ2-2, with D possibly being TRBD2 (5 bases). This CDR3 comprises 14 residues. The V and J ends lost 1 base and 6 bases respectively, with 9 bases between them. The germline gives CDR1 SGHVS, CDR2 FNYEAQ. This chain's CDR3 is CASSLEAGAGELFF. CDR3 bases: TGTGCCAGCAGCTTAGAGGCCGGGGCCGGGGAGCTGTTTTTT.

The V gene is TRBV3-1, the J gene TRBJ1-2, with TRBD1 matching over 10 bases. After removal of 0 bases from V and 0 bases from J, the junction contained 4 bases not matched to a gene. CDR3 length: 17 residues. In germline, CDR1 is LGHDT, CDR2 YNNKEL (reference sequence). CDR3 protein: CASSQDDRGRANYGYTF. CDR3 bases: TGTGCCAGCAGCCAAGACGACAGGGGGCGAGCTAACTATGGCTACACCTTC.

About this clonotype itself: A much larger clone is a single base away; this may be a read error. V gene TRBV29-1 combines with J gene TRBJ1-2, with D possibly being TRBD1 (6 bases). The ends were cut back, 3 bases at V and 5 bases at J, with 7 bases in the middle. Germline V gene data show CDR1 as SQVTM and CDR2 as ANQGSEA. The length of the CDR3 is 11 residues. In DNA form, the CDR3 reads TGCAGCGTTGATACAGGGTATGGCTACACCTTC. It codes for CSVDTGYGYTF.

This chain's CDR3 is CSARWDRGFWGTEAFF. The CDR3 nucleotides are TGCAGTGCTAGGTGGGACAGGGGGTTTTGGGGCACTGAAGCTTTCTTT. This chain links TRBV20-1 with TRBJ1-1; 11 bases agree with TRBD1. The V gene's germline CDR1 is DFQATT and CDR2 SNEGSKA (reference sequence). The CDR3 is 16 amino acids. The ends lost 3 bases at V and 4 bases at J; junction bases unmatched: 10.

As concerns this clonotype: Sequence at one end of the junction differs from germline and may be a read error. V is TRBV20-1 and J is TRBJ1-2; 9 bases fit TRBD1. The CDR3 sequence is 15 residues long. CDR1 and CDR2 from the germline V gene are DFQATT and SNEGSKA (reference sequence). This CDR3 is CRATRGQGFPYGYTF. The DNA for the CDR3 is TGCAGAGCTACAAGGGGACAGGGCTTCCCCTATGGCTACACCTTC.

The CDR3 spells CSVGSSGGYYEQYF. CDR3 in DNA: TGCAGCGTTGGGTCTTCAGGGGGCTACTACGAGCAGTACTTC. The chain couples TRBV29-1 to TRBJ2-7; 8 bases are a match to TRBD1. This CDR3 region has 14 residues. Germline V lookup: CDR1 SQVTM, CDR2 ANQGSEA. Losses at the gene ends were 4 bases for V and 3 bases for J; bases not matched to a gene: 8.

The V gene is TRBV12-3 or TRBV12-4, the J gene TRBJ2-3; D is unresolved. V shed 5 bases and J shed 5 bases, with 11 bases lying between them. This CDR3 is built from 13 residues. CDR3 nucleotides: TGTGCCAGCAGTGTATCCCCTCAAGATACGCAGTATTTT. Protein product: CASSVSPQDTQYF.

This clonotype was picked up many times. The V gene is TRBV14, the J gene TRBJ1-4; D remains unclear. Between the trimmed V and J ends, which lost 4 bases and 3 bases, there was a span of 9 bases. This CDR3 has 14 amino acids. Looked up from germline, CDR1 is SGHDN and CDR2 is FVKESK. DNA of the CDR3: TGTGCCAGCAGCCCCCGGGCCTCTAATGAAAAACTGTTTTTT. Translated, it gives CASSPRASNEKLFF.

This clonotype was seen only a few times. The CDR3 here is CASSLWGGAGYNEQFF. The CDR3 coding sequence is TGTGCCAGCAGTTTATGGGGGGGGGCCGGCTACAATGAGCAGTTCTTC. The rearrangement joins TRBV27 to TRBJ2-1, with a weak D call TRBD2 (7 bases). Germline loops: CDR1 MNHEY, CDR2 SMNVEV (reference sequence). CDR3 size: 16 residues. Trimming removed 1 base from V and 3 bases from J, with 13 bases in between.

The chain has TRBV24-1 and TRBJ2-5; either TRBD1 or TRBD2 may fit D (5 bases each). The CDR3 is 16 residues long. Germline CDR1 and CDR2: KGHDR and SFDVKD. Trimming pared 4 bases from V and 1 base from J, leaving 15 bases between. This CDR3 is CATSDRPTRGQETQYF. The CDR3 nucleotides are TGTGCCACCAGTGACCGCCCAACTAGGGGCCAAGAGACCCAGTACTTC.

There are a few counts of this clonotype. The chain is built from TRBV27 and TRBJ1-2; D remains unclear. Germline assignment: CDR1 MNHEY and CDR2 SMNVEV (reference sequence). The CDR3 sequence is 16 residues long. With 4 bases removed from V and 3 bases from J, the gap between germline ends came to 18 bases. The CDR3 DNA reads as TGTGCCAGCAGTTCGCCAACGGCAGGAGCTTACTATGGCTACACCTTC. Encoded protein: CASSSPTAGAYYGYTF.

CDR3 protein: CASSLVRAGMADTQYF. The CDR3 DNA sequence: TGTGCCAGCAGCTTAGTGCGAGCGGGGATGGCAGATACGCAGTATTTT. The V gene is TRBV7-2, the J gene TRBJ2-3; 7 bases match TRBD2. The CDR3 extends over 16 amino acids. CDR1 is SGHTA, CDR2 FQGNSA, per germline. V lost 1 base, J lost 4 bases, and 8 bases stayed unmatched.

The chain joins TRBV20-1 to TRBJ2-7; TRBD2 aligns across 8 bases. Trimming took 6 bases from V and 2 from J; bases not matched to a gene: 3. The CDR3 is 12 residues long. CDR1 and CDR2 from the germline V gene are DFQATT and SNEGSKA (reference sequence). The CDR3 DNA is TGCAGTGCAGCGGGAGTAGCCTACGAGCAGTACTTC. Protein: CSAAGVAYEQYF.

The chain recombines TRBV29-1 with TRBJ1-2; D is perhaps TRBD1 (6 bases). Germline V lookup: CDR1 SQVTM, CDR2 ANQGSEA. The CDR3 is 11 amino acids. The V end lost 6 bases, the J end lost 7 bases, and 12 bases lay between the germline ends. The CDR3 nucleotides are TGCAGCGTCAGGGGAAACAGTGGCTACACCTTC. Translated, it gives CSVRGNSGYTF.

The table lists this clonotype with a few counts. The chain employs TRBV27 and TRBJ2-5; TRBD2 matches 12 bases. This CDR3 spans 19 amino acids. From germline, CDR1 is MNHEY and CDR2 SMNVEV (reference sequence). The junction had 11 bases not matched to a gene; V was cut back by 1 base and J by 2 bases. CDR3 sequence: CASSLWAGTSGYSQETQYF. The CDR3 bases are TGTGCCAGCAGTTTATGGGCCGGGACTAGCGGGTATTCTCAAGAGACCCAGTACTTC.

This sequence joins TRBV15 and TRBJ2-5; no firm D call. From germline, CDR1 is LNHNV and CDR2 YYDKDF (reference sequence). The germline V and J ends were trimmed by 0 bases and 3 bases, with 8 bases remaining between them. The CDR3 has 14 residues. CDR3 amino acids: CATSRDTGKETQYF. The DNA for the CDR3 is TGTGCCACCAGCAGAGATACCGGTAAAGAGACCCAGTACTTC.

The chain is built from TRBV3-1 and TRBJ1-2, with D tentatively TRBD1 (5 bases). The CDR3 has 16 residues. The V gene's germline CDR1 is LGHDT and CDR2 YNNKEL (reference sequence). V shed 3 bases and J shed 5 bases, with 19 bases lying between them. The CDR3 region is CASSHLTDAFRYGYTF. The CDR3 bases are TGTGCCAGCAGCCACCTGACAGATGCCTTTAGGTATGGCTACACCTTC.

The chain recombines TRBV6-5 with TRBJ2-3; 7 nucleotides align to TRBD1. V shed 6 bases and J 1 base; nucleotides not matched to a gene: 4. Germline V gives CDR1 MNHEY, CDR2 SVGAGI. The CDR3 loop spans 14 amino acids. The CDR3 here is CASRHDRGTDTQYF. The CDR3 nucleotides read TGTGCCAGCAGACACGACAGGGGCACAGATACGCAGTATTTT.

The rearrangement joins TRBV20-1 to TRBJ2-3; TRBD2 matches 8 bases. V dropped 0 bases and J dropped 0; count of bases not matched to a gene: 5. Germline CDR1 and CDR2: DFQATT and SNEGSKA (reference sequence). CDR3 length equals 16 residues. The CDR3 protein is CSARDILAGSTDTQYF. The CDR3 DNA reads as TGCAGTGCTAGAGATATTTTAGCGGGGAGCACAGATACGCAGTATTTT.